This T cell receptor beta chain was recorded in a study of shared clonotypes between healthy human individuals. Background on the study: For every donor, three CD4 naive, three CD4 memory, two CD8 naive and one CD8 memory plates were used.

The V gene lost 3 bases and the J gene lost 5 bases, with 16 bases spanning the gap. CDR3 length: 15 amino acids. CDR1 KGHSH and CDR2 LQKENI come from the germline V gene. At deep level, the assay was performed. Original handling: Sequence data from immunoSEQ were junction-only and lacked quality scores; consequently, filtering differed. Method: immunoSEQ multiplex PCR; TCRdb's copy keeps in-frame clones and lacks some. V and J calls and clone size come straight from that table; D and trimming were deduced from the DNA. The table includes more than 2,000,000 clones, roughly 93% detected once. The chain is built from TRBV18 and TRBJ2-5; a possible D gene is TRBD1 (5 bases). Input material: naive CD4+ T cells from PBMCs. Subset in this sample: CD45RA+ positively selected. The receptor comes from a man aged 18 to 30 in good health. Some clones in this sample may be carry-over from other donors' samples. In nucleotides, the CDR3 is TGTGCCAGCTCACCTTCAGGGCAAATTCTGGAGACCCAGTACTTC. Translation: CASSPSGQILETQYF.